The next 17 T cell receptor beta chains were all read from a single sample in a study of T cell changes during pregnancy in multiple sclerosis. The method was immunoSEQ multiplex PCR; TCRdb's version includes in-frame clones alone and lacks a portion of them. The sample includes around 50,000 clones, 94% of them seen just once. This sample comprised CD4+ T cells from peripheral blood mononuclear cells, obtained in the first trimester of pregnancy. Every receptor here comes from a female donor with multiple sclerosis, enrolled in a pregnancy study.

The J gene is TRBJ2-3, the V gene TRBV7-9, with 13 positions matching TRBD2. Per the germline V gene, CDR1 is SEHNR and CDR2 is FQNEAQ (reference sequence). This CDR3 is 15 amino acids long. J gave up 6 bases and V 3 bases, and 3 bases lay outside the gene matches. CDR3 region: CASSFTSGGADTQYF. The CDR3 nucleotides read TGTGCCAGCAGCTTCACTAGCGGGGGGGCCGATACGCAGTATTTT.

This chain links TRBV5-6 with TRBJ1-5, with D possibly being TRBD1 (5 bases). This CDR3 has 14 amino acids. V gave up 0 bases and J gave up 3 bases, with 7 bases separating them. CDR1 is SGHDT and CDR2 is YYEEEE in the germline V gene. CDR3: CASSLAGINQPQHF. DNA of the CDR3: TGTGCCAGCAGCTTGGCAGGGATCAATCAGCCCCAGCATTTT. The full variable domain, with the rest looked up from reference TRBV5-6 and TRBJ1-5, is DAGVTQSPTHLIKTRGQQVTLRCSPKSGHDTVSWYQQALGQGPQFIFQYYEEEERQRGNFPDRFSGHQFPNYSSELNVNALLLGDSALYLCASSLAGINQPQHFGDGTRLSIL.

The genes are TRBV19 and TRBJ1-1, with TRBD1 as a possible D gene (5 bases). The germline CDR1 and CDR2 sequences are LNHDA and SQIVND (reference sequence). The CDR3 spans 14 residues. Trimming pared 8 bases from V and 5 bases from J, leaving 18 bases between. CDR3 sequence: CASLSQGLGTEAFF. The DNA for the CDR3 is TGTGCCAGTCTTTCCCAGGGTTTGGGGACTGAAGCTTTCTTT.

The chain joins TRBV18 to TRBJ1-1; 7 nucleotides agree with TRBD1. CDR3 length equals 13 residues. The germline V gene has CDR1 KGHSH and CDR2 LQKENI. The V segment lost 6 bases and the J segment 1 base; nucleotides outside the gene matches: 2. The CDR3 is CASSHRGNTEAFF. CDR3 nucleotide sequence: TGTGCCAGCTCCCACAGGGGGAACACTGAAGCTTTCTTT.

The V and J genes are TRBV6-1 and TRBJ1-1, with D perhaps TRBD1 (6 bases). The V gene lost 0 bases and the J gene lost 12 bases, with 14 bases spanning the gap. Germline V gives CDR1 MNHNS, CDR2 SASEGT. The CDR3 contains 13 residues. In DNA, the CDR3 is TGTGCCAGCAGTGAAGCCCGGGGGGCTTGTCCTTTCTTT. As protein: CASSEARGACPFF.

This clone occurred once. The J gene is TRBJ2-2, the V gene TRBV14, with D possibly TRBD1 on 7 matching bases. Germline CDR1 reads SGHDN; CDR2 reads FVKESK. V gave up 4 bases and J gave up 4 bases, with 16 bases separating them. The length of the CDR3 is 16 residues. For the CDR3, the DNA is TGTGCCAGCAGCCGGCAGGGGGGTGTGAGCACCGGGGAGCTGTTTTTT. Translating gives CASSRQGGVSTGELFF.

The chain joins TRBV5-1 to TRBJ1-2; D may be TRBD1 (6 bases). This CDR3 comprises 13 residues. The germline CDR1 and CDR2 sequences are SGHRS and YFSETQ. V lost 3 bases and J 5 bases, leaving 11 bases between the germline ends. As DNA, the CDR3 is TGCGCCAGCAGCTCGGCAGGGGATTATGGCTACACCTTC. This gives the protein CASSSAGDYGYTF.

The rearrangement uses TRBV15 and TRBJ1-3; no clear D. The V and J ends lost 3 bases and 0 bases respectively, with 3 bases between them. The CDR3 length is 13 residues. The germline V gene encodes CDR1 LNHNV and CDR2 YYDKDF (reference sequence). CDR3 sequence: CATSRASGNTIYF. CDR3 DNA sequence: TGTGCCACCAGCAGGGCCTCTGGAAACACCATATATTTT.

The CDR3 sequence is CASSKGGANEQFF. CDR3 nucleotide sequence: TGTGCCAGCAGCAAAGGGGGAGCCAATGAGCAGTTCTTC. The chain combines TRBV7-2 with TRBJ2-1; D is perhaps TRBD1 (6 bases). Per germline, CDR1 SGHTA and CDR2 FQGNSA. V was trimmed by 5 bases and J by 6 bases, leaving 11 bases between them. The CDR3 consists of 13 residues.

The CDR3 here is CASSPPRNQETQYF. CDR3 sequence (DNA): TGTGCCAGCTCACCACCGAGGAACCAAGAGACCCAGTACTTC. This rearrangement joins TRBV18 to TRBJ2-5; D not certain. Trimming took 0 bases from V and 0 from J, leaving 5 bases between them. CDR1 is KGHSH, CDR2 LQKENI, per germline. CDR3 length: 14 amino acids.

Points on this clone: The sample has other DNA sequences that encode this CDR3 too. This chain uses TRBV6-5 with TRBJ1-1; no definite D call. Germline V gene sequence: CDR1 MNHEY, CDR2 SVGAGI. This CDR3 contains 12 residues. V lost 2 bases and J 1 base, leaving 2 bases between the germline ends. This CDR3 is CASSYRNTEAFF. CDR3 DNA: TGTGCCAGCAGTTACCGGAACACTGAAGCTTTCTTT.

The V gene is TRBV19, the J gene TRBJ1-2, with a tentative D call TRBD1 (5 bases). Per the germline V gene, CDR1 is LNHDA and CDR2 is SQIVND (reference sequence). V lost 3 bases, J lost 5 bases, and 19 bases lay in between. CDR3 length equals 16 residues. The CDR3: CASSISLGGKEYGYTF. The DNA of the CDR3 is TGTGCCAGTAGTATTTCATTGGGGGGTAAGGAGTATGGCTACACCTTC.

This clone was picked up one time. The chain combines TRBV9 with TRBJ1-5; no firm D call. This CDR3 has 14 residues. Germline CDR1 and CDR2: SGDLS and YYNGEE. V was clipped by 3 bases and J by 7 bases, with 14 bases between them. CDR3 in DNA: TGTGCCAGCAGCGGAGCGGCAGGCGGCCAGCCCCAGCATTTT. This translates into CASSGAAGGQPQHF.

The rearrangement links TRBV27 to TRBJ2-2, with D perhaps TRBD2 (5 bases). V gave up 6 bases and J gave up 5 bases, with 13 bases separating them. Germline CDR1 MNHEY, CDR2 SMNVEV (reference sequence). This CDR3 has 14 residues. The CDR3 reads CASSQWSGTGELFF. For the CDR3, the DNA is TGTGCCAGCAGCCAATGGTCGGGAACCGGGGAGCTGTTTTTT.

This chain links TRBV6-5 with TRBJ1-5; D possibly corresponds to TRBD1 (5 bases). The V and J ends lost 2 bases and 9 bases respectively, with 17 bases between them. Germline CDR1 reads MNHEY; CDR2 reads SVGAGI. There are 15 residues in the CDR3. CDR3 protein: CASSYHGGDGGPQHF. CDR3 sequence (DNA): TGTGCCAGCAGTTACCACGGGGGGGACGGGGGGCCCCAGCATTTT.

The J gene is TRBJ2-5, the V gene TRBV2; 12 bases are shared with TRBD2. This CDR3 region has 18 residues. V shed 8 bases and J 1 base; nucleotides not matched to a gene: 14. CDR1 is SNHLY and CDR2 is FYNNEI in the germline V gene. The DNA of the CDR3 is TGTGCCAGCCGGCTTAGACTAGCGGGGGCCCCCACCCAAGAGACCCAGTACTTC. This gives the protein CASRLRLAGAPTQETQYF.

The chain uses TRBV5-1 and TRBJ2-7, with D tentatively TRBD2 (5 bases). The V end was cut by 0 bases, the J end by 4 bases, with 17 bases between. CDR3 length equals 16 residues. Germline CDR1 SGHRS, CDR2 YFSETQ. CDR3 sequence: CASSLDVSGLSYEQYF. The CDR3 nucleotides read TGCGCCAGCAGCTTGGACGTCTCTGGACTCTCTTACGAGCAGTACTTC.